These T cell receptor beta chains were read from a single sample in a study of control samples from healthy donors and cancer patients. Data came from immunoSEQ multiplex PCR; TCRdb stores just in-frame clones and leaves some out. Of under 60,000 clones listed, 85% to 95% are singletons. The material sequenced was PBMCs. These receptors all stem from a woman aged 45-59 years with head and neck cancer. Each CDR3 is given with its conserved first and last residue. Fields, in order: V gene, J gene, D gene, clone size, CDR3 protein, CDR3 DNA. The D gene is left open where the match is weak. Expanded clones get a size class; other rows say once, few or many, or leave the size out.

TRBV6-6,TRBJ1-4,-,-,CASSYSQGYGEKLFF,TGTGCCAGCAGTTACTCGCAAGGGTACGGAGAAAAACTGTTTTTT
TRBV28,TRBJ2-1,TRBD2,once,CASSQLAGGFNEQFF,TGTGCCAGCAGTCAGCTAGCGGGAGGGTTCAATGAGCAGTTCTTC
TRBV5-4,TRBJ2-5,-,-,CASSRVRGQGQETQYF,TGTGCCAGCAGTCGGGTCAGGGGTCAGGGTCAAGAGACCCAGTACTTC
TRBV5-1,TRBJ1-4,-,-,CASSLVPLTRATNEKLFF,TGCGCCAGCAGCTTGGTCCCGCTCACCAGGGCAACTAATGAAAAACTGTTTTTT
TRBV7-2,TRBJ2-1,TRBD2,-,CASSPGLATSEQFF,TGTGCCAGCAGCCCGGGACTAGCCACGTCTGAGCAGTTCTTC
TRBV11-2,TRBJ1-1,-,-,CASSFGKGGTEAFF,TGTGCCAGCAGCTTTGGGAAGGGGGGCACTGAAGCTTTCTTT
TRBV27,TRBJ1-6,TRBD1,-,CASSPLTGRHSPLHF,TGTGCCAGCAGTCCCCTGACAGGGCGGCATTCACCCCTCCACTTT
TRBV6-1,TRBJ1-1,-,-,CASSDLGGIAEAFF,TGTGCCAGCAGTGATTTGGGGGGTATCGCTGAAGCTTTCTTT
TRBV20-1,TRBJ2-7,-,-,CSARGGYEQYF,TGCAGTGCTAGAGGGGGGTACGAGCAGTACTTC
TRBV24-1,TRBJ2-2,TRBD1,-,CATKPGQPNTGELFF,TGTGCCACCAAGCCGGGACAGCCGAACACCGGGGAGCTGTTTTTT
TRBV6-6,TRBJ1-1,-,-,CASSYSGEEAFF,TGTGCCAGCAGTTACTCGGGAGAGGAAGCTTTCTTT
TRBV19,TRBJ1-1,-,-,CASSNRVNTEAFF,TGTGCCAGTAGTAACAGGGTGAACACTGAAGCTTTCTTT
TRBV30,TRBJ1-6,TRBD1,-,CAWSALTGKSPLHF,TGTGCCTGGAGCGCACTGACAGGGAAATCACCCCTCCACTTT
TRBV7-2,TRBJ2-4,TRBD2,once,CASSPSSGGPRNIQYF,TGTGCCAGCAGCCCCTCTAGCGGGGGCCCGAGAAACATTCAGTACTTC
TRBV7-2,TRBJ1-1,-,-,CASSLRVSRTEAFF,TGTGCCAGCAGCTTAAGGGTTTCAAGAACTGAAGCTTTCTTT
TRBV6-2/TRBV6-3,TRBJ2-3,-,-,CASSYSPDTQYF,TGTGCCAGCAGTTACTCCCCAGATACGCAGTATTTT
TRBV11-3,TRBJ1-5,-,-,CASSYARFSNQPQHF,TGTGCCAGCAGCTACGCCAGGTTTAGCAATCAGCCCCAGCATTTT
TRBV5-1,TRBJ1-1,-,-,CASSFEGLTEAFF,TGCGCCAGCAGCTTTGAAGGTCTCACTGAAGCTTTCTTT
TRBV29-1,TRBJ1-2,TRBD1,-,CSVGGQSVYGYTF,TGCAGCGTGGGGGGACAGAGTGTCTATGGCTACACCTTC
TRBV24-1,TRBJ2-3,-,-,CATSDLNRGTDTQYF,TGTGCCACCAGTGATTTGAACAGGGGCACAGATACGCAGTATTTT
TRBV9,TRBJ2-7,TRBD1,-,CASSDTGESEQYF,TGTGCCAGCAGCGACACAGGGGAATCCGAGCAGTACTTC
TRBV30,TRBJ2-2,-,-,CAWRLQGATGELFF,TGTGCTTGGAGACTTCAGGGTGCCACCGGGGAGCTGTTTTTT
TRBV2,TRBJ2-7,TRBD2,-,CASTGTSGSSYEQYF,TGTGCCAGCACCGGAACTAGCGGGAGCTCCTACGAGCAGTACTTC
TRBV20-1,TRBJ1-4,-,-,CSASESTANEKLFF,TGCAGTGCTAGTGAGTCGACGGCTAATGAAAAACTGTTTTTT
TRBV28,TRBJ2-7,-,-,CASSFGGLHEQYF,TGTGCCAGCAGTTTCGGCGGGCTTCATGAGCAGTACTTC
TRBV5-1,TRBJ2-7,TRBD2,-,CASSLGFAGGRLDEQYF,TGCGCCAGCAGCTTGGGGTTCGCGGGGGGGCGGCTCGACGAGCAGTACTTC
TRBV29-1,TRBJ2-3,TRBD2,-,CSALGAGGQTDTQYF,TGCAGCGCACTCGGAGCGGGGGGGCAAACAGATACGCAGTATTTT
TRBV7-2,TRBJ2-7,-,-,CASSLSLSYEQYF,TGTGCCAGCAGCTTGAGTCTTTCCTACGAGCAGTACTTC
TRBV5-6,TRBJ1-6,-,few,CASSPSWADDNSPLHF,TGTGCCAGCAGCCCCTCGTGGGCGGATGATAATTCACCCCTCCACTTT
TRBV7-9,TRBJ2-5,-,-,CASSLAGGLPSQETQYF,TGTGCCAGCAGCTTAGCCGGCGGACTCCCTTCCCAAGAGACCCAGTACTTC
TRBV5-1,TRBJ1-1,TRBD1,-,CASSRTGLNTEAFF,TGCGCCAGCAGCCGGACAGGGTTGAACACTGAAGCTTTCTTT
TRBV15,TRBJ1-3,TRBD1,-,CATSRDRGLGNTIYF,TGTGCCACCAGCAGGGACAGGGGGCTGGGAAACACCATATATTTT
TRBV19,TRBJ2-1,-,-,CASSIARLGLDEQFF,TGTGCCAGTAGTATAGCGCGACTAGGGTTGGATGAGCAGTTCTTC
TRBV7-2,TRBJ2-1,TRBD2,-,CASSLLAGESAGGYNEQFF,TGTGCCAGCAGCTTACTAGCGGGCGAGTCAGCTGGAGGGTACAATGAGCAGTTCTTC
TRBV5-1,TRBJ1-2,-,-,CASSLELGAGYGYTF,TGCGCCAGCAGCTTGGAGCTGGGGGCGGGCTATGGCTACACCTTC
TRBV7-2,TRBJ1-3,-,-,CASSLAAHGTFFSGNTIYF,TGTGCCAGCAGCCTAGCAGCCCACGGGACTTTCTTCTCTGGAAACACCATATATTTT
TRBV5-4,TRBJ2-7,-,-,CASSFGGMQYF,TGTGCCAGCAGCTTCGGGGGAATGCAGTACTTC
TRBV4-1,TRBJ1-3,-,-,CASSQAQGIVSGNTIYF,TGCGCCAGCAGCCAAGCACAGGGAATCGTCTCTGGAAACACCATATATTTT
TRBV6-5,TRBJ2-7,-,-,CASSLEGEQYF,TGTGCCAGCAGTCTTGAGGGCGAGCAGTACTTC
TRBV11-2,TRBJ1-2,-,-,CASSFRTYGYTF,TGTGCCAGCAGCTTTAGGACCTATGGCTACACCTTC
TRBV6-1,TRBJ2-7,-,-,CASSENRAYEQYF,TGTGCCAGCAGTGAAAACAGAGCCTACGAGCAGTACTTC
TRBV12-5,TRBJ1-1,-,few,CASGYLGGMNTEAFF,TGTGCTAGTGGTTATTTGGGGGGAATGAACACTGAAGCTTTCTTT
TRBV25-1,TRBJ2-7,-,-,CASSEYQGMPYEQYF,TGTGCCAGCAGTGAATATCAGGGAATGCCCTACGAGCAGTACTTC
TRBV30,TRBJ2-7,TRBD1,few,CAWSVGGTGGFREQYF,TGTGCCTGGAGTGTCGGCGGGACAGGGGGCTTTCGCGAGCAGTACTTC
TRBV3-1/TRBV3-2,TRBJ2-2,TRBD2,-,CASSPPSGRGVGELFF,TGTGCCAGCAGCCCTCCTAGCGGGAGAGGCGTCGGGGAGCTGTTTTTT
TRBV30,TRBJ2-4,-,-,CAWSVRGSPQNIQYF,TGTGCCTGGAGTGTACGAGGGAGCCCCCAAAACATTCAGTACTTC
TRBV28,TRBJ1-5,-,-,CASSPQFVGGLRDQPQHF,TGTGCCAGCAGCCCTCAGTTCGTGGGCGGATTGAGGGATCAGCCCCAGCATTTT
TRBV11-2,TRBJ1-5,-,few,CASSFSDSNQPQHF,TGTGCCAGCAGCTTCTCTGATAGCAATCAGCCCCAGCATTTT
TRBV29-1,TRBJ1-2,-,-,CSVGRGSGYTF,TGCAGCGTTGGAAGGGGCAGTGGCTACACCTTC
TRBV30,TRBJ2-7,TRBD1,-,CAWSGGQGARDEQYF,TGTGCCTGGAGCGGGGGACAGGGGGCTCGGGACGAGCAGTACTTC
TRBV2,TRBJ2-3,-,few,CASSVAEDTQYF,TGTGCCAGCAGTGTAGCAGAGGATACGCAGTATTTT
TRBV5-4,TRBJ2-1,-,-,CATLGGAHEQFF,TGTGCCACCCTAGGCGGGGCCCATGAGCAGTTCTTC
TRBV7-9,TRBJ1-4,-,-,CASSLESGEFEKLFF,TGTGCCAGCAGCTTAGAGTCAGGGGAATTCGAAAAACTGTTTTTT
TRBV3-1/TRBV3-2,TRBJ2-5,TRBD2,-,CASSQEGTSGIQTQYF,TGTGCCAGCAGCCAAGAGGGGACTAGCGGGATTCAGACCCAGTACTTC
TRBV6-5,TRBJ2-7,TRBD1,-,CASQTGEGEQYF,TGTGCCAGCCAAACAGGGGAAGGAGAGCAGTACTTC
TRBV28,TRBJ2-1,-,-,CASSLKIEQFF,TGTGCCAGCAGTTTAAAGATAGAGCAGTTCTTC
TRBV10-2,TRBJ2-2,-,-,CAARGTINTGELFF,TGCGCCGCACGCGGGACAATTAACACCGGGGAGCTGTTTTTT